This TCR beta chain was recovered during a study of beta chain features in type 1 diabetes. About the study: Researchers looked at fewer than 110 million sorted cells across all samples. Overall study findings and caveats: Patients with Type 1 diabetes showed moderately but significantly shorter TCRB CDR3s in all four CD4+ subsets. There was a possibility that cDNA sequencing over-represented cells with high TCR expression.

Since all of the isolated RNA was reverse transcribed, expressed TCRB transcripts were what got sequenced. The read count averaged approximately 3.5 million across naive, central memory and regulatory T cell samples. Only in-frame clones appear in the TCRdb table, and some are missing; sequencing was by immunoSEQ multiplex PCR. The data contain 850,000 to 900,000 clones, roughly 17% of them singletons. The CDR3 has 17 residues. V lost 1 base, J lost 4 bases, and 10 bases stayed unmatched. Germline V gives CDR1 SEHNR, CDR2 FQNEAQ (reference sequence). On this clone itself: Its antigen is not identified.

The chain employs TRBV7-9 and TRBJ2-1, with 7 bases that match TRBD2. Sequencing used naive CD4+ T cells from blood. This sequence was found in a woman younger than 35 in good health. The CDR3 reads CASSLGGSRERYNEQFF. CDR3 sequence (DNA): TGTGCCAGCAGCTTAGGGGGATCGCGGGAGAGATACAATGAGCAGTTCTTC.